This note documents a single TCR beta chain sequence. What it recognizes is unknown. TCRdb's table, derived via immunoSEQ multiplex PCR, lists solely in-frame clones and lacks some. The table lists some 130,000 clones, over 90% of them singletons. This sample stems from a study of T cell responses to AZD1222 COVID-19 vaccine. Trimming cost V 10 bases and J 9 bases, with 22 bases left between them. CDR3 length equals 14 residues. Per germline, CDR1 MNHEY and CDR2 SVGAGI. General study results and limits: There were repertoire samples only from the period after the peak T cell response. The study found vaccine-associated CD4 TCRs spanning spike, dominant at 160-218 and 743-854. Donors in the cohort were predominantly white British and more often female, and clonal diversity was possibly underestimated. Targets within unmutated variant regions were reportedly found for nearly half of spike-specific TCRs.

V and J are TRBV6-5 and TRBJ2-1, with D perhaps TRBD2 (7 bases). The sample in question was peripheral blood, obtained on day 0 of AZD1222 vaccination. This receptor was identified in an adult in good health. The CDR3 sequence is CATPRNRGGSEQFF. CDR3 in DNA: TGTGCCACCCCGAGGAATAGGGGGGGCAGTGAGCAGTTCTTC.